This note documents a single T cell receptor beta chain sequence. The clone's antigen remains unknown. No much larger clone exists at a distance of one base, and base qualities are not known. Trimming takes 9 bases off V and 0 bases off J; junction bases not matched to a gene: 14. In the germline V gene, CDR1 corresponds to KGHDR and CDR2 to SFDVKD. From cysteine to phenylalanine, the CDR3 is 19 amino acids long. Left in the record is the CDR3 DNA by itself, 57 bases read in frame from the first base. The TCR beta CDR3 regions were amplified from the RNA transcripts. The TCR CDR3 was subjected to a first round of RT-PCR using the HTBI primer set and the Qiagen OneStep RT-PCR kit. Libraries were constructed in a second round of multiplex PCR, after which size selection and purification were performed. Paired-end sequencing of the libraries was performed with 100 bp reads on an Illumina HiSeq2000. Per the original workflow: SOAPnuke was used to process the raw data, removing reads that contained adapters or uncalled bases, had a mean Phred below 15, or lacked an exact match to the constant primer or identifier. COPE v1.2.5 was used to merge high-quality paired reads, and clonotypes were defined as unique nucleotide sequences. MiTCR v1.1 was used to align the clonotypes against IMGT TRBV, TRBD and TRBJ reference segments. The analysis included only V-J combinations with a frequency above 0.0001, which together covered 99.2% of the repertoires. The TCS score was defined as F50 (clonal expansion) divided by E x V (chaos), with BLOSUM62-based TCRdist calculated between CDR3 peptides within each V-J. Welch's t-statistics and random forest reduced around 550 V-J features to 13, which were used in a naive Bayes classifier (R e1071). The public reads were reanalyzed by TCRdb: fastp trimming at Q25, MiXCR alignment, in-frame beta chains only. Duplicate CDR3 protein sequences are folded into a single record with the most common DNA and genes. The V and J calls were not made by the authors but by TCRdb's processing. Recorded for this sample are about 200,000 distinct CDR3 sequences; roughly a sixth of them occurred a single time. Around 48% of the sample belongs to the ten largest clones.

The data were taken from a study of T cells in Graves' hyperthyroidism and ophthalmopathy (dated by TCRdb to 2018 to 2020). About the study as a whole: Peripheral blood samples were taken at the time of initial diagnosis, prior to any treatment. A discovery cohort of about a hundred patients, 43 with Graves' ophthalmopathy and about 58 with stable Graves' hyperthyroidism, was used to find distinguishing TCR V-J signatures. Prospective prediction of ophthalmopathy was tested in an independent validation cohort consisting of 18 hyperthyroidism patients and around 16 patients who later progressed to ophthalmopathy. The roughly 100 discovery patients were randomly divided into training and test sets at a 7:3 ratio. In addition, the study compared T-cell repertoires in thyroid tissue and in blood from six Graves' hyperthyroidism patients. After blood sampling, hyperthyroidism patients were treated with methimazole at a starting dose of 30 mg daily, and ophthalmopathy patients were treated with high-dose intravenous methylprednisolone. The paper describes TCR Vbeta CDR3 sequencing of more than 120 peripheral blood samples, made up of about 40 ophthalmopathy patients, 70 to 75 hyperthyroidism patients and about 17 progressor patients. General study outcomes and caveats: Blood samples also contained most of the expanded thyroid clonotypes (frequency above 0.001), which suggests that blood repertoires may reflect thyroid immune responses. In cross-validation, a model built on a 13 V-J signature told ophthalmopathy apart from stable hyperthyroidism with under 90% sensitivity and approximately 84% specificity, and in testing the same model reached 80%/75%. During validation, the model predicted progression to ophthalmopathy a median of about 6.3 months ahead of onset, with around 65% sensitivity and roughly 75% specificity. Sample size was not statistically predetermined, and blinding of investigators to group allocation was not performed.

A patient counted as having stable Graves' hyperthyroidism if no progression to ophthalmopathy occurred over 18 months of follow-up. Hyperthyroidism patients were newly diagnosed, with disease duration under 2 months, and aged 18 to 65 years. Any patient with an uncontrolled infection, another autoimmune disease, pregnancy or lactation was excluded. Diagnoses were established on the basis of clinical symptoms, serum thyroxine and TRAb, thyroid ultrasound, and orbital computed tomography. Ficoll-Paque density gradient centrifugation was used to isolate PBMCs from approximately 10 ml of fresh peripheral blood. Total RNA was extracted using Trizol reagent, and RNA quality was assessed on an Agilent 2100 Bioanalyzer.

The receptor was derived from a woman in her fifties or sixties with Graves' hyperthyroidism. Sequencing used blood. The receptor chain draws on TRBV24-1 and TRBJ2-3, with TRBD2 matching 13 junction bases. CDR3 region: CATEGAGLAGRPSTDTQYF. The base sequence is TGTGCCACCGAGGGTGCGGGACTAGCGGGAAGACCTAGCACAGATACGCAGTATTTT.